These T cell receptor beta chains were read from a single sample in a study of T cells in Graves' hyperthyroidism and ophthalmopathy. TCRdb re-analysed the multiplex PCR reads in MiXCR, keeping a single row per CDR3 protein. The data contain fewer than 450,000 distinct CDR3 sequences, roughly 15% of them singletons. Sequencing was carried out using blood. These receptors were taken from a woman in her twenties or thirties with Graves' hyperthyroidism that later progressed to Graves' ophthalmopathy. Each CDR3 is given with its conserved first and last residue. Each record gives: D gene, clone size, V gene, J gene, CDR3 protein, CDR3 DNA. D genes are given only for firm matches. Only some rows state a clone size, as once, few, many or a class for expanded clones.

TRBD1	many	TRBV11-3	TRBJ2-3	CASSLGTGVADTQYF	TGTGCCAGCAGTTTAGGGACAGGGGTTGCGGATACGCAGTATTTT
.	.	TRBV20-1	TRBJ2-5	CSARDEGGIQETQYF	TGCAGTGCTAGAGATGAAGGGGGGATACAAGAGACCCAGTACTTC
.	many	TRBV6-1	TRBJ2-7	CASTETTVSSYEQYF	TGTGCCAGCACTGAGACGACAGTCAGCTCCTACGAGCAGTACTTC
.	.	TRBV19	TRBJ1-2	CATNTWGARNGYTF	TGTGCCACCAATACCTGGGGGGCGAGGAATGGCTACACCTTC
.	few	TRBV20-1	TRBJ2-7	CSALPGRGTPYEQYF	TGCAGTGCTCTCCCGGGACGGGGAACCCCCTACGAGCAGTACTTC
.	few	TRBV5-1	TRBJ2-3	CASRGTDTQYF	TGCGCCAGCAGGGGCACAGATACGCAGTATTTT
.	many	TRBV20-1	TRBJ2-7	CSARDPASPSYEQYF	TGCAGTGCTAGAGATCCCGCTAGTCCCTCCTACGAGCAGTACTTC
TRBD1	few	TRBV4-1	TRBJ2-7	CASSHSTRQGVFQQYF	TGCGCCAGCAGCCACTCAACAAGACAGGGTGTTTTCCAGCAGTACTTC
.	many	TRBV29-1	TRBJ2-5	CSVEVNAQETQYF	TGCAGCGTTGAAGTCAATGCGCAAGAGACCCAGTACTTC
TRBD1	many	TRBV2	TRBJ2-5	CASSDSGRGETQYF	TGTGCCAGCAGTGATAGTGGCAGGGGGGAGACCCAGTACTTC
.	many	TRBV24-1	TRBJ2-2	CATKAGQTNTGELFF	TGTGCCACCAAGGCGGGACAGACAAACACCGGGGAGCTGTTTTTT
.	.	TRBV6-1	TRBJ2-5	CASRPLLGGALETQYF	TGTGCCAGCAGACCCCTTCTGGGGGGGGCTCTTGAGACCCAGTACTTC
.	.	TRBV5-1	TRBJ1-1	CASSLGVRAEQGTEAFF	TGCGCCAGCAGCTTGGGAGTCAGGGCTGAACAGGGCACTGAAGCTTTCTTT
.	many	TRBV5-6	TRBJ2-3	CASSRRDVYLAHWTDTQYF	TGTGCCAGCAGCCGAAGGGACGTGTATTTGGCACATTGGACAGATACGCAGTATTTT